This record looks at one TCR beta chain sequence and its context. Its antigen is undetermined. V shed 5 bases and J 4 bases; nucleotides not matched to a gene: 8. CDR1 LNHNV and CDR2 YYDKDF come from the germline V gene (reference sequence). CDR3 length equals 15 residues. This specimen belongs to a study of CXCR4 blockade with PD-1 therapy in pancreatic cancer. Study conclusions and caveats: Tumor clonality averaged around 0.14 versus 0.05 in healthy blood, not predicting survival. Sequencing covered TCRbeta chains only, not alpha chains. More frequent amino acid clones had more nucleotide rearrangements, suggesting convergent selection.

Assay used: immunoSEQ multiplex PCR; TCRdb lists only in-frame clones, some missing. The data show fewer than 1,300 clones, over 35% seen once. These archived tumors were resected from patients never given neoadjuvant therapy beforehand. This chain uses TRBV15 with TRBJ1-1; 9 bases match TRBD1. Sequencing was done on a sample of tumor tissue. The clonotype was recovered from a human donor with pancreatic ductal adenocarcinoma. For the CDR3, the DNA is TGTGCCACCAGCGGGACAGGGTATGGTGGCACTGAAGCTTTCTTT. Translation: CATSGTGYGGTEAFF.